These 27 T cell receptor beta chains were all obtained from the same sample, sequenced in a study of CD8 T cells in ankylosing spondylitis. One entry per CDR3 protein, called by TCRdb with MiXCR from the 5' RACE reads. The sample has approximately 100,000 distinct CDR3 sequences, about 8.6% seen once. Material for sequencing was blood, either unsorted or a sorted T cell fraction (not recorded which). The receptors originated from a male donor with ankylosing spondylitis or in good health (not recorded which).

In its sample, this clonotype was seen many times. The V call is TRBV7-9, the J call TRBJ2-2; no reliable D call. Per the germline V gene, CDR1 is SEHNR and CDR2 is FQNEAQ (reference sequence). The CDR3 contains 14 residues. V lost 6 bases to trimming and J lost 3 bases, with 11 bases between them. The CDR3 DNA reads as TGTGCCAGCAGGGAACCCCTACACACCGGGGAGCTGTTTTTT. Translation gives CASREPLHTGELFF. Looking up the rest from reference TRBV7-9 and TRBJ2-2 gives the full variable domain: DTGVSQNPRHKITKRGQNVTFRCDPISEHNRLYWYRQTLGQGPEFLTYFQNEAQLEKSRLLSDRFSAERPKGSFSTLEIQRTEQGDSAMYLCASREPLHTGELFFGEGSRLTVL.

As for this clonotype: At one boundary the junction diverges from the germline segment, which might be a read error. The chain is built from TRBV20-1 and TRBJ2-3; 7 nucleotides match TRBD1. The CDR3 sequence is 15 residues long. The germline V gene has CDR1 DFQATT and CDR2 SNEGSKA (reference sequence). CDR3 bases: TGCATTGCTAGAGCCATGACAGGGAGAGCAGATACACAGTATTTT. It translates to CIARAMTGRADTQYF.

There are many counts of this clonotype. This rearrangement joins TRBV12-3 or TRBV12-4 to TRBJ1-2, with a possible D match to TRBD1 (6 bases). The CDR3 consists of 15 residues. Trimming pared 3 bases from V and 5 bases from J, leaving 16 bases between. The CDR3 sequence is CASSFRRTGSYGYTF. CDR3 in DNA: TGTGCCAGCAGTTTTAGGAGAACAGGGTCATATGGCTACACCTTC.

The sample holds many counts of this clonotype. CDR3 in DNA: TGCAGCGTTGATCAGACAGGTAAAAACTCCTACAATGAGCAGTTCTTC. Translation: CSVDQTGKNSYNEQFF. This chain connects TRBV29-1 to TRBJ2-1, with a possible D match to TRBD1 (6 bases). V lost 3 bases and J lost 0, with 15 bases in between. The germline V gene has CDR1 SQVTM and CDR2 ANQGSEA. This CDR3 has 16 residues.

This sequence joins TRBV7-9 and TRBJ2-7; 9 bases agree with TRBD1. The CDR3 consists of 16 residues. In germline, CDR1 is SEHNR, CDR2 FQNEAQ (reference sequence). V lost 5 bases to trimming and J lost 4 bases; unmatched junction nucleotides: 12. As DNA, the CDR3 is TGTGCCAGCAGCCGCATCCCGGGACAGGGTATATACGAGCAGTACTTC. This gives the protein CASSRIPGQGIYEQYF.

This clonotype has ten or more counts. The chain links TRBV4-3 to TRBJ2-3, with 14 bases lining up with TRBD2. CDR3 size: 16 residues. Germline V gives CDR1 LGHNA, CDR2 YSLEER. V shed 3 bases and J 5 bases; nucleotides not matched to a gene: 4. The CDR3 is CASSHGGLAGGDTQYF. CDR3 bases: TGCGCCAGCAGCCACGGAGGACTAGCGGGAGGAGATACGCAGTATTTT.

This clonotype was recorded many times. This sequence joins TRBV13 and TRBJ2-3; possible D gene TRBD2, 6 bases. Trimming left V 7 bases short and J 4 bases short, with 9 bases between. CDR1 and CDR2 from the germline V gene are PRHDT and FYEKMQ (reference sequence). The CDR3 runs to 12 residues. The CDR3 protein is CASKGGPDTQYF. The CDR3, as DNA: TGTGCCAGCAAGGGAGGCCCAGATACGCAGTATTTT. The full variable domain, completed using reference TRBV13 and TRBJ2-3, is AAGVIQSPRHLIKEKRETATLKCYPIPRHDTVYWYQQGPGQDPQFLISFYEKMQSDKGSIPDRFSAQQFSDYHSELNMSSLELGDSALYFCASKGGPDTQYFGPGTRLTVL.

As for this clonotype: The DNA is left out, because the CDR3 cannot be placed on it with certainty; the CDR3 is given as TCRdb lists it. The chain joins TRBV20-1 to TRBJ2-3; no check of the table's D call, TRBD1, against the DNA was made. The CDR3 extends over 16 residues, inclusive of both ends. Germline V lookup: CDR1 DFQATT, CDR2 SNEGSKA (reference sequence). The CDR3 sequence: CCAWGPGQGRTDTQYF.

In this sample, this clonotype turned up a few times. The chain employs TRBV18 and TRBJ2-1, with 11 bases aligning to TRBD2. V lost 3 bases and J lost 6; bases outside the gene matches: 7. The CDR3 covers 16 residues. Germline-derived CDR1 and CDR2 are KGHSH and LQKENI. CDR3 bases: TGTGCCAGCTCACCGATGGGACTAGCGGTGGGCAATGAGCAGTTCTTC. The encoded protein is CASSPMGLAVGNEQFF.

This clonotype has a count of ten or more. CDR3 coding DNA: TGTGCCAGCAGCTTGGGTCAGGGGATCCATGAAAAACTGTTTTTT. It codes for CASSLGQGIHEKLFF. V is TRBV5-8 and J is TRBJ1-4; D perhaps matches TRBD1 (6 bases). The V and J ends lost 0 bases and 6 bases respectively, with 12 bases between them. The germline gives CDR1 SGHTS, CDR2 YDEGEE. The CDR3 loop spans 15 amino acids.

This clonotype has a handful of counts. V gene TRBV4-2 combines with J gene TRBJ2-7, with 10 bases lining up with TRBD1. CDR1 is LGHNA and CDR2 is YNFKEQ in the germline V gene. V shed 3 bases and J 4 bases; nucleotides not matched to a gene: 6. This CDR3 spans 15 amino acids. The CDR3 DNA reads TGTGCCAGCAGCCACCAGGACAGGGGGGAATACGAGCAGTACTTC. Its protein is CASSHQDRGEYEQYF.

This clonotype was counted at least ten times. V gene TRBV2 combines with J gene TRBJ2-5; a possible D gene is TRBD2 (5 bases). The germline V gene encodes CDR1 SNHLY and CDR2 FYNNEI. V gave up 2 bases and J gave up 4 bases, with 11 bases separating them. The CDR3 runs 14 residues. CDR3: CASSEPRRVETQYF. Written as DNA, the CDR3 is TGTGCCAGCAGTGAACCCCGGCGGGTAGAGACCCAGTACTTC.

This clonotype was observed a handful of times. The rearrangement links TRBV12-3 or TRBV12-4 to TRBJ2-1, with a tentative D call TRBD1 (6 bases). This CDR3 has 14 amino acids. The ends were cut back, 6 bases at V and 1 base at J, with 10 bases in the middle. CDR3 in DNA: TGTGCCAGCAGCCCAGGGGTTTCCTACAATGAGCAGTTCTTC. It yields the protein CASSPGVSYNEQFF.

This clonotype was detected many times. The chain links TRBV29-1 to TRBJ2-2; D call uncertain. The V end lost 4 bases, the J end lost 5 bases, and 11 bases lay between the germline ends. The germline gives CDR1 SQVTM, CDR2 ANQGSEA. This CDR3 spans 13 amino acids. CDR3: CSVGFIRTGELFF. The DNA of the CDR3 is TGCAGCGTTGGATTTATCCGAACCGGGGAGCTGTTTTTT.

At least ten counts were recorded for this clonotype. V usage is TRBV20-1 and J usage is TRBJ2-1, with 10 bases lining up with TRBD2. The CDR3 sequence is 17 residues long. With V trimmed by 0 bases and J by 5 bases, 10 bases remained unmatched. The germline V gene has CDR1 DFQATT and CDR2 SNEGSKA (reference sequence). The CDR3 is CSARDRRALAGDNEQFF. CDR3 DNA: TGCAGTGCTAGAGATCGAAGGGCCCTAGCGGGGGACAATGAGCAGTTCTTC.

This clonotype occurred many times. The CDR3 DNA is TGTGCCAGCTCACCAAACGAGGGAGGGGGAGTCACGGGAGAGCAGTACTTC. Translated, it gives CASSPNEGGGVTGEQYF. The chain combines TRBV18 with TRBJ2-7; weak D call: TRBD2 (7 bases). This CDR3 spans 17 amino acids. The V gene's germline CDR1 is KGHSH and CDR2 LQKENI. The germline V and J ends were trimmed by 2 bases and 7 bases, with 24 bases remaining between them.

This clonotype has a count of ten or more. This sequence joins TRBV20-1 and TRBJ2-7, with 13 bases that match TRBD2. The germline CDR1 and CDR2 sequences are DFQATT and SNEGSKA (reference sequence). The CDR3 totals 18 residues. The junction had 13 bases not matched to a gene; V was cut back by 5 bases and J by 0 bases. The CDR3 DNA reads TGCAGTGCTCTAGAACTAGCGGGAGGGCTAAGGAGCTCCTACGAGCAGTACTTC. Translation: CSALELAGGLRSSYEQYF.

This clonotype was counted only a few times. V usage is TRBV7-2 and J usage is TRBJ1-5; D remains ambiguous. This CDR3 region has 13 residues. The ends were cut back, 1 base at V and 4 bases at J, with 5 bases in the middle. Germline values: CDR1 SGHTA, CDR2 FQGNSA. CDR3 DNA: TGTGCCAGCAGCTTAGACGGTAATCAGCCCCAGCATTTT. It is translated as CASSLDGNQPQHF.

In its sample, this clonotype was seen many times. The chain combines TRBV20-1 with TRBJ2-1; 8 nucleotides align to TRBD1. The CDR3 runs to 14 residues. Unmatched junction bases numbered 5, after V lost 2 bases and J lost 5 bases. Germline CDR1 and CDR2: DFQATT and SNEGSKA (reference sequence). The CDR3 here is CSARSDRGNNEQFF. The CDR3 DNA reads as TGCAGTGCTAGAAGTGACAGGGGCAACAATGAGCAGTTCTTC.

This clonotype was detected many times. The V gene is TRBV4-2, the J gene TRBJ2-3; D is ambiguous. Deletions cut 4 bases from V and 1 base from J, with 9 bases between. The CDR3 spans 14 residues. Germline V lookup: CDR1 LGHNA, CDR2 YNFKEQ. The CDR3 loop is CASSRERGTDTQYF. The CDR3 DNA follows: TGTGCCAGCAGCCGCGAAAGGGGCACAGATACGCAGTATTTT.

This clonotype was seen ten or more times. The chain couples TRBV7-2 to TRBJ1-5, with a tentative D call TRBD1 (5 bases). Looked up from germline, CDR1 is SGHTA and CDR2 is FQGNSA. V lost 6 bases, J lost 6 bases, and 12 bases lay in between. This CDR3 spans 13 amino acids. This CDR3 reads CASSLRGVQPQHF. In DNA form, the CDR3 reads TGTGCCAGCAGTTTAAGAGGGGTTCAGCCCCAGCATTTT.

The chain is built from TRBV7-9 and TRBJ2-2; D gene uncertain. Germline CDR1 and CDR2: SEHNR and FQNEAQ (reference sequence). The V end lost 2 bases, the J end lost 2 bases, and 6 bases lay between the germline ends. There are 14 residues in the CDR3. Here the CDR3 reads CASSLTHNTGELFF. CDR3 nucleotide sequence: TGTGCCAGCAGCTTAACACACAACACCGGGGAGCTGTTTTTT.

The table lists this clonotype with many counts. V and J are TRBV20-1 and TRBJ1-2, with 7 bases lining up with TRBD1. CDR1 and CDR2 from the germline V gene are DFQATT and SNEGSKA (reference sequence). The trim removed 5 bases at V and 6 bases at J, leaving 6 bases unmatched. The CDR3 has 12 residues. CDR3 region: CSAAQGVDGYTF. CDR3 DNA sequence: TGCAGTGCTGCCCAGGGGGTGGATGGCTACACCTTC.

The V and J genes are TRBV29-1 and TRBJ2-2, with TRBD2 matching over 7 bases. The J segment lost 6 bases and the V segment lost 7 bases, leaving 8 bases of the junction unmatched. The CDR3 has 13 amino acids. Germline-derived CDR1 and CDR2 are SQVTM and ANQGSEA. The CDR3 nucleotides read TGCAGCGCTTGGACTGGGGGGGCCGGGGAGCTGTTTTTT. The encoded protein is CSAWTGGAGELFF.

This clonotype was counted many times. V is TRBV27 and J is TRBJ2-1; TRBD2 matches 11 bases. CDR3 length: 15 amino acids. The ends lost 5 bases at V and 3 bases at J; junction bases unmatched: 3. Germline values: CDR1 MNHEY, CDR2 SMNVEV (reference sequence). The CDR3 region is CASSTGTSGYNEQFF. The CDR3 DNA follows: TGTGCCAGCAGTACCGGGACTAGCGGCTACAATGAGCAGTTCTTC.

Many counts were recorded for this clonotype. The chain recombines TRBV29-1 with TRBJ2-7; D may be TRBD1 (6 bases). V dropped 6 bases and J dropped 7 bases, with 16 bases sitting between them. The germline CDR1 and CDR2 sequences are SQVTM and ANQGSEA. This CDR3 has 12 amino acids. CDR3 amino acids: CSVGRDTGEQYF. CDR3 DNA: TGCAGCGTGGGCCGGGACACTGGGGAGCAGTACTTC.

This clonotype showed up many times. The chain links TRBV20-1 to TRBJ2-3, with 9 positions matching TRBD2. Germline values: CDR1 DFQATT, CDR2 SNEGSKA (reference sequence). This CDR3 region has 14 residues. J gave up 7 bases and V 1 base, and 6 bases lay outside the gene matches. CDR3 sequence: CSARALAGSNTQYF. For the CDR3, the DNA is TGCAGTGCTAGAGCCCTAGCGGGGAGCAATACGCAGTATTTT.